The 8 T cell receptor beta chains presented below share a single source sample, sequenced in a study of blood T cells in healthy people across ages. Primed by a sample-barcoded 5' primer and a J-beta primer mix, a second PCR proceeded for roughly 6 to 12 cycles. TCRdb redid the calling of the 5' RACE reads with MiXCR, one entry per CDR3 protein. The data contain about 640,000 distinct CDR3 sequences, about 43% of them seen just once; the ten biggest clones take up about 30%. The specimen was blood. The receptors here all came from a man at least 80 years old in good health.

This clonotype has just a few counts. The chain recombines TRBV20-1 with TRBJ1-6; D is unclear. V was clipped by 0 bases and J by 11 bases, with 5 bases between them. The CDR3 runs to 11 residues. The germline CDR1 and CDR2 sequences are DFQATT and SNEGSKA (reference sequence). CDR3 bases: TGCAGTGCTAGAGAAGGGCCACCCCTCCACTTT. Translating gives CSAREGPPLHF.

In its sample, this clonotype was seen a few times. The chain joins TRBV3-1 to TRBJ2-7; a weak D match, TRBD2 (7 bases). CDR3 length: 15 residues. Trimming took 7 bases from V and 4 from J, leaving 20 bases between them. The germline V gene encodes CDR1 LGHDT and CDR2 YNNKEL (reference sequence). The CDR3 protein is CASITDRGAQYEQYF. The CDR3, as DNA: TGTGCCAGCATCACGGACCGGGGGGCGCAATACGAGCAGTACTTC.

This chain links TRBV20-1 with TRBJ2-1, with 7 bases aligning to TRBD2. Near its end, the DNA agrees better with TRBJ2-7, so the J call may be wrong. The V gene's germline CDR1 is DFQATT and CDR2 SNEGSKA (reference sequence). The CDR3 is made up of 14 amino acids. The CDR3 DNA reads TGCAGTGCTAGGGCCCTAGCGGTCGTCTACGAGCAGTACTTC. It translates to CSARALAVVYEQYF.

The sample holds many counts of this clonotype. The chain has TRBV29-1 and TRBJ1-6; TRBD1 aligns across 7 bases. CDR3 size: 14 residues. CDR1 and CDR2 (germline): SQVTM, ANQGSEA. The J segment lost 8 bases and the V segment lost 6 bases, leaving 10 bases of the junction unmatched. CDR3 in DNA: TGCAGCGTAGCCGAGGGGGCGACAGATTCACCCCTCCACTTT. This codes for CSVAEGATDSPLHF.

The CDR3 DNA is TGTGCCACCAGGGGTTTGGGCAATGAGCAGTTCTTC. Translating it yields CATRGLGNEQFF. The J gene is TRBJ2-1, the V gene TRBV24-1, with unresolved D. The germline gives CDR1 KGHDR, CDR2 SFDVKD. The CDR3 is 12 residues long. The V and J ends lost 7 bases and 6 bases respectively, with 9 bases between them.

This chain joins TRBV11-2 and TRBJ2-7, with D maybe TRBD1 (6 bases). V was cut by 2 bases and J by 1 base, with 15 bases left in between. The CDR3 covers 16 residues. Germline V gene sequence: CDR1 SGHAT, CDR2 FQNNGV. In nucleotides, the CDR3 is TGTGCCAGCAGCTTATCCGGGACAAGCCAATCCTACGAGCAGTACTTC. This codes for CASSLSGTSQSYEQYF.

The CDR3: CVRRGSSYNEQFF. In DNA form, the CDR3 reads TGTGTCAGGCGTGGGAGCTCCTACAATGAGCAGTTCTTC. The chain links TRBV7-2 to TRBJ2-1, with TRBD2 as a possible D gene (5 bases). Looked up from germline, CDR1 is SGHTA and CDR2 is FQGNSA. The CDR3 is 13 amino acids.

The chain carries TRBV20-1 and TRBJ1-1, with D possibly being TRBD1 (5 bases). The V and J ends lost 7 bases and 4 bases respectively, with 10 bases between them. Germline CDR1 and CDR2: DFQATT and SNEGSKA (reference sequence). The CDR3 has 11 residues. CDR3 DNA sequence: TGCAGTGTAGTGGGGACCACTGAAGCTTTCTTT. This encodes CSVVGTTEAFF.